This TCR beta chain stems from a study of cytomegalovirus exposure and HLA in healthy donors (TCRdb year 2017). Turning to the overall study: An earlier analysis of roughly 610 of the donors reported 250 to 350 Gb of sequence data and 90 million to 120 million unique TCR beta sequences obtained from 150 million to 200 million T cells. The study combined high-throughput TCR immunosequencing, statistical association of individual TCRs with disease status, and machine learning to predict cytomegalovirus infection status. Besides the first cohort of 666 subjects, a separate validation cohort made up of 120 different subjects was used. A later genetic analysis took genome-wide SNP genotypes for about three fifths of the roughly 700 donors and used that subset as a discovery cohort. On average, 235,054 unique TCR beta nucleotide sequences were sequenced per donor among a few hundred genotyped donors of the cohort, with roughly 20% of those sequences being non-productive. Alongside the repertoire data, information on donor age, sex, ethnicity and CMV serostatus was compiled. Roughly 300 gigabases of sequencing data and 78 million or so unique TCR sequences were included in an early release covering 550 to 800 HLA-typed donors. The study used immunosequencing to profile the T cell repertoires of 666 subjects and linked those repertoires to cytomegalovirus serostatus. The number of typed donors differed by locus: about 620-630 for A, B, C, DRB1 and DQB1; 500 to 550 for DQA1; over 600 for DPA1; and 400 to 480 for DPB1. The later analysis used no new phenotypic data to find candidate immune exposures, relying instead on TCR beta sequences and their occurrence across donors. Every repertoire in the discovery cohort had been generated on one and the same sequencing platform. A later analysis re-examined previously published TCR beta repertoires from about 670 donors and added high-resolution HLA genotyping to investigate patterns of TCR occurrence. Of the approximately 400 genotyped donors, over 70% fell in the genetic ancestry cluster associated with self-reported Caucasian donors. HLA typing covered class I and class II loci at four-digit resolution. In an earlier analysis of 500 to 650 of the donors, high-throughput TCR beta sequencing was used to judge whether each TCR beta V gene segment behaved as functional or pseudogenic. Because of strong linkage in the cohort, five DR-DQ haplotypes were treated as single units for association and clustering. The aim of the study was to test whether cataloging public T cell receptors could identify signatures of past pathogen exposure. Here is what the overall study found, with its caveats: A total of 150 or so TCR beta chains were listed by the study as associated with cytomegalovirus. According to a later genetic analysis, donors in an Asian-associated ancestry cluster had fewer N-insertions in productive TCRs than the approximately 670-donor mean. While some public TCRs were present in many individuals, most TCR sequences turned up only very rarely across donors. When HLA alleles, especially DR and DQ, strongly co-occurred, TCR associations were difficult to assign to individual alleles. Three of the identified cytomegalovirus-associated TCR beta chains were confirmed in vitro to be specific for cytomegalovirus antigens. Only TCR beta chains were sequenced in this cohort, and the absence of alpha or paired-chain data limited detectable features. Most CMV-associated TCR beta chains appeared to be HLA-restricted in a later analysis, and the HLA associations seemed to be driven largely by CMV exposure. For the cohort, immune exposure information was limited to CMV serostatus. The earlier analysis of 587 of the donors excluded seventeen rarely observed V segments, including chromosome 9 orphons, because counts were too low. V-gene and J-gene trimming of TCR beta chains was associated with a missense DCLRE1C variant in a later genetic analysis, and the association was replicated in an independent cohort. A cluster of highly shared sequence variants was judged likely to represent a technical artifact of the sequencing pipeline. A later analysis found that TCR association rates varied across HLA loci, with DRB1 alleles showing the most associated TCRs and HLA-C alleles the fewest. Linkage disequilibrium might explain the correlated functional status among segregating V segments, but an unknown experimental factor could not be ruled out. In a later analysis, HLA-associated TCR beta chains were found to be more clonally expanded and to have lower generation probabilities than equally common non-associated chains. Some IMGT-functional V segments, including TRBV6-2 and TRBV6-3, could not be distinguished by the 87-base-pair reads and were therefore excluded. In an earlier analysis of about 540 of the donors, most TCR beta V segments were observed in productive rearrangements about 87% or about 30% of the time, broadly matching IMGT annotations. The classifier was reported to diagnose cytomegalovirus status with high specificity and sensitivity in both the original and validation cohorts. The presence/absence analyses assumed that sequencing depth was roughly uniform across donors, and that assumption may not be true. A further reported finding was that TCR beta sequences accurately predicted the HLA-A and HLA-B alleles for most subjects in the first cohort. In a later analysis, several top co-occurrence clusters were reported to appear linked to parvovirus B19, influenza, CMV and Epstein-Barr virus. Because HLA typing was unavailable for some donors at each locus, only the typed subset was used in association tests. It was suggested by the authors that the approach could potentially be generalized to other disease states and immunological phenotypes. A later analysis associated 17,000 or so TCR beta sequences with specific HLA alleles at a false discovery rate of 0.05.

Regarding this clone: No antigen is known for it. It has no much larger one-base neighbor in the sample; base qualities were not kept.

Receptor amplification or capture employed the immunoSEQ multiplex PCR assay. A mixture of 60 forward primers for TCR Vbeta segments and 13 reverse primers for TCR Jbeta segments was used in the multiplex PCR. The CDR3 region of rearranged TCR beta genes was amplified from genomic DNA by a multiplex PCR assay. Amplified TCR beta libraries were sequenced as 87-base-pair reads on the Illumina HiSeq System. The study's processing was this. A later analysis tallied tens of millions of unique TCR beta chains across the approximately 670 repertoires, and some 12 million of those chains were shared by two or more donors. Raw reads were error-corrected and collapsed into unique sequences by a nearest-neighbor algorithm in which closely related sequences were merged to remove PCR and sequencing errors. CDR3 sequences were aligned to IMGT reference sequences to assign V, D and J gene segments. For a sequence to be retained, at least a six-nucleotide match to both a V gene segment and a J gene segment was required. Rearrangements were classified as productive when the CDR3 lacked stop codons and remained in frame with V and J, and all other rearrangements were classified as non-productive. Following IMGT convention, CDR3 was defined as the stretch from the second conserved V-encoded cysteine up to the conserved J-encoded phenylalanine. The earlier analysis of a few hundred of the donors excluded sequences that lacked an unambiguous match to a single V gene segment. In an earlier analysis of around 600 of the donors, V segments were called functional above 56.7% productive rearrangements and were called segregating when the between-donor standard deviation exceeded 5%. To diagnose cytomegalovirus status from the catalog of TCR beta chain sequences, a statistical classification framework was built. V and J gene assignment, in a later analysis, came from comparing TCR nucleotide sequences with IMGT/GENE-DB human TR gene sequences. In a later analysis, CDR3 sequences and most-parsimonious VDJ recombination scenarios were assigned using the TCRdist pipeline. In a later analysis, each TCR beta chain was defined by its CDR3 amino acid sequence together with its V-gene family, and reads lacking a unique V-gene family were excluded. As a way to deal with suspected cross-contamination and a sequencing artifact, a later analysis dropped nearly 600 nucleotide sequences that were highly shared and had low generation probability. In a later analysis, a clonal expansion index for each public chain was calculated from normalized within-repertoire ranks of inferred template counts. Generation probabilities in a later analysis came from a VDJ recombination model fitted to out-of-frame rearrangements, and those results were checked against IGoR. In a later analysis, TCR-TCR, TCR-HLA and TCR-CMV co-occurrence was scored with hypergeometric tests, and a repertoire-size bias correction was applied to TCR pairs. False discovery rates were estimated in a later analysis by permuting HLA or CMV assignments 20 times. In a later analysis, co-occurring TCRs were grouped using DBSCAN, with TCRdist sequence similarity added in when clustering inside HLA-allele-positive subsets. Repertoires with fewer than 30,000 or more than 120,000 public chains were left out of co-occurrence clustering, as were five repertoires with anomalous nucleotide sharing. TCRdb carries this immuneACCESS record with in-frame sequences only. Its versions omit some clonotypes, under half of them owing to an unresolved V gene in the studies checked, with the rest unexplained. That table furnishes V, J and clone size, whereas the DNA furnished D and trimming. This sample comprises about 160,000 clones, 75% to 85% of them detected only once. The top ten constitute about 10% of the sample.

The germline V gene gives CDR1 as LGHNA and CDR2 as YSLEER. The trim is 1 base for V and 3 bases for J, with a gap of 13 bases between the germline ends. The CDR3 starts with the cysteine, ends with the phenylalanine, and has 15 residues. Only the CDR3 part of the read is kept: 45 bases, read in frame from the first base. The cohort was made up of approximately 700 healthy bone marrow donors. At the time of sampling, every cohort member was nominally healthy, though immune exposures that went unrecorded were likely present. The donor was CMV seropositive and belonged to the group of more than 250 seropositive cohort members. A peripheral blood sample was collected from each donor, and TCR beta sequencing was performed on peripheral blood mononuclear cells. Genomic DNA was extracted from the blood cell samples with the Qiagen DNeasy Blood Extraction Kit.

The receptor was isolated from a man in his fifties or sixties in good health and CMV-seropositive. What was sequenced was PBMCs. Recombination connected TRBV4-3 to TRBJ2-7; the best D guess is TRBD1, with 5 bases matching. The bases are TGCGCCAGCAGCCAAGTAGGGGCAGTGGGCTACGAGCAGTACTTC. The encoded protein is CASSQVGAVGYEQYF.